The present entry profiles one T cell receptor (beta chain) with its context. Its cognate antigen has yet to be identified. No base quality values were provided; no much bigger clone lies one nucleotide off. TCRbeta CDR3 regions were amplified from genomic DNA using the immunoSEQ Assay, a bias-controlled multiplex PCR. On the study's bioinformatics: Within the assay, amplification of reference gene primers was used to estimate how many nucleated cells each sample contained. Sequence reads were collapsed and filtered to measure the absolute abundance of every unique TCRbeta CDR3 rearrangement. For each sample, productive Simpson clonality was calculated by taking the square root of Simpson's diversity index across productive rearrangements. Imported from immuneACCESS, the table was reduced by TCRdb to in-frame sequences with V and J called. These copies leave out some clones; in studies compared against another copy, an unresolved V gene accounts for under half, and the cause of the remainder is not known. V and J calls and clone size follow that table, whereas D and trimming were derived from the DNA. This sample is represented by about 130,000 clones; 81% of them were singletons. The top ten hold about 8% of the sample.

The data were taken from a study of blood T cell repertoires in COVID-19 (dated by TCRdb to about 2020). Turning to the overall study: Collaborator samples came from the United States, Italy and Spain and covered acute and convalescent phases of COVID-19. The prospective study material was composed of cDNA or gDNA derived from T cells, B-cell-depleted T cells, or PBMCs. The dataset comprised deeply sampled blood TCRbeta repertoires from subjects exposed to, actively infected with, or recovered from COVID-19. A freely available public database, intended as a resource for researchers studying the immune response to SARS-CoV-2, is where the repertoires were released. Samples were obtained from the ongoing ImmuneRACE study (first 160 participants) and from some 1,300 subjects provided by 6 global collaborators. A de-identified subject ID, COVID-19 status, age in years and sex were almost always included in the sample metadata. Where available, HLA class I and class II types were obtained from metadata supplied by the sample provider rather than from assay-based typing. Summary of the overall study and its limitations: The amount of clinical and demographic metadata varied by source and participant and was provided uncurated.

The collaborating institutions used their own protocols to collect whole blood in K2EDTA tubes. Collaborator samples were shipped for TCRbeta analysis as frozen whole blood, isolated PBMCs, or DNA extracted from either sample type. The receptor was isolated from a woman in her sixties or seventies with active or convalescent COVID-19. Sequences were obtained from peripheral blood.

The CDR3 region has the sequence CASSFRRSGAGELFF. The DNA reads as follows: TGTGCCAGCAGCTTCCGGCGCTCGGGGGCCGGGGAGCTGTTTTTT. Recombination connected TRBV5-8 to TRBJ2-2; perhaps TRBD2 is the D gene, with 6 bases matching. Taken from the germline V gene, the CDR1 and CDR2 loops are SGHTS and YDEGEE. Trimming costs V 2 bases and J 6 bases, and their ends lie 14 bases apart. Taken from cysteine to phenylalanine, the CDR3 has 15 residues. The DNA shown is the 45-base CDR3, in frame from base 1. Where the CDR3 stops, the reference TRBV5-8 and TRBJ2-2 genes take over; the full variable domain is EAGVTQSPTHLIKTRGQQATLRCSPISGHTSVYWYQQALGLGLQFLLWYDEGEERNRGNFPPRFSGRQFPNYSSELNVNALELEDSALYLCASSFRRSGAGELFFGEGSRLTVL.